This TCR beta chain was recovered during a study of beta chain features in type 1 diabetes. Expressed TCRB transcripts got sequenced, as all isolated RNA was reverse transcribed. Using immunoSEQ multiplex PCR, the repertoire was profiled, and TCRdb retains in-frame clones only, with some absent. The sample contains about 410,000 clones, approximately 15% of which appear only once. The CDR3 totals 16 residues. Trimming at V came to 4 bases and at J to 1 base, leaving 9 bases not matched to a gene. Germline V gene data show CDR1 as SEHNR and CDR2 as FQNEAQ (reference sequence). Concerning this clone: The antigen remains undetermined.

General study points: Fewer junction insertions and more nucleotide deletions appeared in type 1 diabetes patients. Relative to healthy donors, patients appeared to have naive, central memory and Treg TCRB repertoires that were more similar.

One heparinised draw of blood, averaging roughly 0.12 L, came from each donor. The rearrangement uses TRBV7-9 and TRBJ2-7; 8 positions agree with TRBD2. Material: naive CD4+ T cells from blood. The TCR comes from a man aged 25 to 40 in good health. For the CDR3, the DNA is TGTGCCAGCAGCTCCTATCGGGGGACTAGTTCCTACGAGCAGTACTTC. It codes for CASSSYRGTSSYEQYF.